This T cell receptor beta chain was profiled in a study of T cells expressing NK-cell markers. CDR1 and CDR2 (germline): SQVTM, ANQGSEA. This CDR3 has 12 amino acids. Regarding this clonotype: What it binds is not known.

For TCR beta, cDNA was produced by 5'RACE template switching with UMIs. TCRdb re-called the 5' RACE reads, yielding one record per CDR3 amino acid sequence without DNA. The table lists over 250,000 distinct CDR3 sequences. Broader study findings: Dominance of the CD3+CD56-NKG2C+ fraction by these clonotypes also held in four donors.

The chain has TRBV29-1 and TRBJ2-7; checking the TCRdb D call of TRBD1 is not possible without DNA. The sequenced sample was blood T cells: a sorted CD56 or NKG2C T cell subset, CD4+ or CD8+ T cells, or bulk PBMC T cells (not recorded which). This receptor was identified in a woman aged 18-70 years in good health. CDR3 residues: CSVAGGAYEQYF.